A single sample is the source of the 29 T cell receptor beta chains below, sequenced in a study of post-analysis software for immune sequencing data. Study results and caveats: Controls had lower frequencies than patients of about five TRBV segments, which included TRBV5-6, TRBV5-1 and TRBV20-1.

Included in the TCR beta cDNA libraries were unique molecular identifiers. TCRdb recomputed calls from the PCR reads with MiXCR, one row per CDR3 protein. The sample has hundreds of thousands of distinct CDR3 sequences, around 27% seen once; the top ten hold more than 0.45%. For these receptors, no antigen is known. The sequenced sample consisted of blood. The source is a girl under 18 with multiple sclerosis.

This clonotype has a handful of counts. This chain uses TRBV7-2 with TRBJ2-6; D call uncertain. This CDR3 has 17 residues. V dropped 5 bases and J dropped 4 bases, with 18 bases sitting between them. Per the germline V gene, CDR1 is SGHTA and CDR2 is FQGNSA. The CDR3, as DNA: TGTGCCAGCAGCCGCCCAGTTTTTCTAGAAGGGGCCAACGTCCTGACTTTC. Encoded protein: CASSRPVFLEGANVLTF.

V gene TRBV7-8 combines with J gene TRBJ2-3, with 12 bases that match TRBD1. Per the germline V gene, CDR1 is SGHVS and CDR2 is FQNEAQ. This CDR3 has 19 residues. The trim removed 1 base at V and 2 bases at J, leaving 10 bases unmatched. The CDR3 DNA is TGTGCCAGCAGCTTAGTATCAAGGGACAGGGGGCGCAACACAGATACGCAGTATTTT. Translation: CASSLVSRDRGRNTDTQYF. The full variable domain, with the rest looked up from reference TRBV7-8 and TRBJ2-3, is GAGVSQSPRYKVAKRGQDVALRCDPISGHVSLFWYQQALGQGPEFLTYFQNEAQLDKSGLPSDRFFAERPEGSVSTLKIQRTQQEDSAVYLCASSLVSRDRGRNTDTQYFGPGTRLTVL.

This clonotype appeared a few times. This chain joins TRBV6-2 or TRBV6-3 and TRBJ2-1; D not resolved. The CDR3 covers 13 residues. Between the trimmed V and J ends, which lost 6 bases and 11 bases, there was a span of 17 bases. Per the germline V gene, CDR1 is MNHEY and CDR2 is SVGEGT. The CDR3: CASSPSGGEKQFF. In DNA, the CDR3 is TGTGCCAGCAGCCCCTCGGGCGGTGAGAAGCAGTTCTTC.

The J gene is TRBJ2-1, the V gene TRBV11-2; D gene uncertain. Germline CDR1 and CDR2: SGHAT and FQNNGV. The CDR3 is 15 residues long. V was trimmed by 3 bases and J by 3 bases, leaving 12 bases between them. The CDR3 coding sequence is TGTGCCAGCAGCTTTCGCAGGACCGACTACAATGAGCAGTTCTTC. It translates to CASSFRRTDYNEQFF.

The rearrangement joins TRBV4-1 to TRBJ2-1, with 10 bases identical to TRBD1. The germline V gene has CDR1 MGHRA and CDR2 YSYEKL. There are 16 residues in the CDR3. V was clipped by 3 bases and J by 3 bases; unmatched bases: 5. The CDR3 region has the DNA TGCGCCAGCAGCCAGTGGGGACAGGGGCTCTACAATGAGCAGTTCTTC. It translates to CASSQWGQGLYNEQFF.

This clonotype was seen repeatedly, ten times or more. The chain links TRBV7-9 to TRBJ1-4; D gene unclear. The CDR3 has 14 residues. Per germline, CDR1 SEHNR and CDR2 FQNEAQ (reference sequence). The V end lost 5 bases, the J end lost 4 bases, and 11 bases lay between the germline ends. Written as DNA, the CDR3 is TGTGCCAGCAGCCTCGGGCGGATTAATGAAAAACTGTTTTTT. It specifies CASSLGRINEKLFF. Based on the CDR3 plus reference TRBV7-9 and TRBJ1-4, the full variable domain is DTGVSQNPRHKITKRGQNVTFRCDPISEHNRLYWYRQTLGQGPEFLTYFQNEAQLEKSRLLSDRFSAERPKGSFSTLEIQRTEQGDSAMYLCASSLGRINEKLFFGSGTQLSVL.

The chain couples TRBV7-2 to TRBJ2-5, with 8 bases lining up with TRBD2. Germline CDR1 SGHTA, CDR2 FQGNSA. The CDR3 runs to 15 residues. Unmatched junction bases numbered 10, after V lost 5 bases and J lost 5 bases. CDR3 DNA sequence: TGTGCCAGCAGCAGCTCAGCTAGCGGGTGGGAGACCCAGTACTTC. Translated, it gives CASSSSASGWETQYF.

The genes are TRBV7-9 and TRBJ2-5, with D possibly TRBD1 on 6 matching bases. The assigned J gene may be wrong: the sequence end matches TRBJ2-7 better. This CDR3 has 14 residues. Germline-derived CDR1 and CDR2 are SEHNR and FQNEAQ (reference sequence). CDR3 region: CASSSVGQSHEQYF. DNA for the CDR3: TGTGCCAGCAGCTCAGTAGGACAGAGCCACGAGCAGTACTTC.

This clonotype was seen a handful of times. The chain combines TRBV29-1 with TRBJ1-1, with D perhaps matching TRBD1 (5 bases). This CDR3 contains 11 residues. The V end lost 5 bases, the J end lost 5 bases, and 9 bases lay between the germline ends. Germline loops: CDR1 SQVTM, CDR2 ANQGSEA. CDR3 coding DNA: TGCAGCGTTCGCGAGGGGACTGAAGCTTTCTTT. This sequence encodes CSVREGTEAFF. Looking up the rest from reference TRBV29-1 and TRBJ1-1 gives the full variable domain: SAVISQKPSRDICQRGTSLTIQCQVDSQVTMMFWYRQQPGQSLTLIATANQGSEATYESGFVIDKFPISRPNLTFSTLTVSNMSPEDSSIYLCSVREGTEAFFGQGTRLTVV.

A remark on this clonotype: Given a much more abundant clone one base away, this may be a read error. This rearrangement joins TRBV7-2 to TRBJ2-5; D might be TRBD1 (6 bases). The CDR3 loop spans 14 amino acids. Germline V gene sequence: CDR1 SGHTA, CDR2 FQGNSA. The V end lost 7 bases, the J end lost 11 bases, and 23 bases lay between the germline ends. CDR3 residues: CASTIPLGDNEQYF. The CDR3 DNA is TGTGCCAGCACCATACCCTTGGGGGACAATGAGCAGTACTTC.

This clonotype appeared a few times. The chain couples TRBV29-1 to TRBJ2-5, with 14 bases matching TRBD2. The CDR3 length is 15 residues. The junction had 6 bases not matched to a gene; V was cut back by 2 bases and J by 7 bases. From germline, CDR1 is SQVTM and CDR2 ANQGSEA. The CDR3 region has the DNA TGCAGCGTTGAAAGGACTAGCGGGAGGCCCGGGACCCAGTACTTC. Protein sequence: CSVERTSGRPGTQYF. The variable domain in full, completed from reference TRBV29-1 and TRBJ2-5, reads SAVISQKPSRDICQRGTSLTIQCQVDSQVTMMFWYRQQPGQSLTLIATANQGSEATYESGFVIDKFPISRPNLTFSTLTVSNMSPEDSSIYLCSVERTSGRPGTQYFGPGTRLLVL.

V and J are TRBV6-1 and TRBJ2-7; no reliable D call. The CDR3 consists of 14 residues. The germline CDR1 and CDR2 sequences are MNHNS and SASEGT. V shed 7 bases and J shed 0 bases, with 13 bases lying between them. CDR3 sequence (DNA): TGTGCCAGCACCCCAGACTGGAGCTCCTACGAGCAGTACTTC. Translation: CASTPDWSSYEQYF.

V is TRBV9 and J is TRBJ2-2; D remains unclear. From germline, CDR1 is SGDLS and CDR2 YYNGEE. The length of the CDR3 is 16 residues. Deletions cut 0 bases from V and 0 bases from J, with 9 bases between. The CDR3, as DNA: TGTGCCAGCAGCGTAGAATCCAGATCGAACACCGGGGAGCTGTTTTTT. This gives the protein CASSVESRSNTGELFF.

This chain uses TRBV3-1 with TRBJ1-1, with D possibly matching TRBD1 (6 bases). Germline V CDR1 and CDR2: LGHDT, YNNKEL (reference sequence). This CDR3 is built from 15 residues. Between the trimmed V and J ends, which lost 4 bases and 3 bases, there was a span of 15 bases. The CDR3 DNA is TGTGCCAGCAGCCCTGAACAGGGAGATCACACTGAAGCTTTCTTT. Encoded protein: CASSPEQGDHTEAFF.

To note about this clonotype: It may be a read error: a sequence one base away is much more abundant. The V gene is TRBV29-1, the J gene TRBJ2-5; D perhaps matches TRBD2 (6 bases). Germline CDR1 is SQVTM and CDR2 is ANQGSEA. V was cut by 4 bases and J by 11 bases, with 11 bases left in between. This CDR3 has 10 residues. The CDR3 coding sequence is TGCAGCGTTGGGGTTCGGGAGCAGTACTTC. Amino acids: CSVGVREQYF. Filled out from reference TRBV29-1 and TRBJ2-5, the complete variable domain reads SAVISQKPSRDICQRGTSLTIQCQVDSQVTMMFWYRQQPGQSLTLIATANQGSEATYESGFVIDKFPISRPNLTFSTLTVSNMSPEDSSIYLCSVGVREQYFGPGTRLLVL.

This clonotype was seen a few times. The chain links TRBV20-1 to TRBJ2-5; 13 bases match TRBD2. Trimming removed 0 bases from V and 5 bases from J; junction bases left unmatched: 12. This CDR3 contains 18 residues. Germline V CDR1 and CDR2: DFQATT, SNEGSKA (reference sequence). The CDR3 DNA sequence: TGCAGTGCTAGAGATTTACTAGCGGGAGGGCCCTCGCGGGAGACCCAGTACTTC. This encodes CSARDLLAGGPSRETQYF.

The chain employs TRBV12-3 or TRBV12-4 and TRBJ2-2; D is ambiguous. V was pared by 3 bases and J by 5 bases, with 19 bases between. The CDR3 runs to 17 residues. CDR3 bases: TGTGCCAGCAGTTTTCGCCTCGACACAAGGTTGACCGGGGAGCTGTTTTTT. Amino acid sequence: CASSFRLDTRLTGELFF.

The chain employs TRBV10-3 and TRBJ1-1; tentatively, D is TRBD1 (6 bases). CDR3 length: 13 amino acids. CDR1 and CDR2 (germline): ENHRY, SYGVKD. With 6 bases removed from V and 4 bases from J, the gap between germline ends came to 12 bases. This chain's CDR3 is CAIRYTGFTEAFF. The CDR3 DNA sequence: TGTGCCATCAGATACACAGGGTTCACTGAAGCTTTCTTT.

V gene TRBV7-2 combines with J gene TRBJ2-1; 9 nucleotides match TRBD1. Germline V gene lookup returns CDR1 SGHTA and CDR2 FQGNSA. Trimming at V came to 1 base and at J to 4 bases, leaving 2 bases not matched to a gene. The CDR3 runs to 15 residues. The CDR3 sequence is CASSLDGQGYNEQFF. Written as DNA, the CDR3 is TGTGCCAGCAGCTTAGATGGACAGGGGTACAATGAGCAGTTCTTC.

The V call is TRBV20-1, the J call TRBJ2-3; possibly TRBD1 or TRBD2 for D (5 bases each). Trimming removed 6 bases from V and 4 bases from J, with 17 bases in between. This CDR3 has 14 residues. Germline V gene lookup returns CDR1 DFQATT and CDR2 SNEGSKA (reference sequence). The CDR3 here is CSAGDPDVSDTQYF. CDR3 coding DNA: TGCAGTGCCGGGGACCCGGACGTTTCAGATACGCAGTATTTT.

V usage is TRBV7-2 and J usage is TRBJ2-5; 10 bases are a match to TRBD1. With 2 bases clipped from V and 3 bases from J, the junction kept 6 bases outside the gene matches. The CDR3 loop spans 16 amino acids. Germline V CDR1 and CDR2: SGHTA, FQGNSA. DNA of the CDR3: TGTGCCAGCAGCTTATCCCTGACAGGGGGCAAAGAGACCCAGTACTTC. It encodes CASSLSLTGGKETQYF.

This clonotype was seen many times. The chain is built from TRBV7-8 and TRBJ2-1, with D possibly being TRBD1 (6 bases). Germline assignment: CDR1 SGHVS and CDR2 FQNEAQ. The ends were cut back, 2 bases at V and 12 bases at J, with 23 bases in the middle. The CDR3 has 16 residues. This CDR3 is CASSLWRSGARSGQFF. CDR3 bases: TGTGCCAGCAGCTTATGGCGGTCAGGGGCTAGGAGTGGGCAGTTCTTC.

This clonotype is a singleton in its sample. The CDR3 region is CASSGDSYNSPLHF. CDR3 DNA: TGTGCCAGCAGCGGAGACAGCTATAATTCACCCCTCCACTTT. This chain joins TRBV9 and TRBJ1-6; maybe TRBD1 (5 bases). With 3 bases removed from V and 3 bases from J, the gap between germline ends came to 7 bases. The CDR3 covers 14 residues. Germline values: CDR1 SGDLS, CDR2 YYNGEE.

The chain has TRBV6-1 and TRBJ1-2, with unresolved D. Looked up from germline, CDR1 is MNHNS and CDR2 is SASEGT. CDR3 length: 15 residues. With 3 bases removed from V and 2 bases from J, the gap between germline ends came to 13 bases. As DNA, the CDR3 is TGTGCCAGCAGTGAGGGCGCGCCGCTCAACTATGGCTACACCTTC. Its translation: CASSEGAPLNYGYTF.

This clonotype occurred a few times. V usage is TRBV20-1 and J usage is TRBJ2-5; the D gene could be TRBD1 or TRBD2 (6 bases each). The CDR3 runs 13 residues. V was cut by 6 bases and J by 1 base, with 12 bases left in between. Per germline, CDR1 DFQATT and CDR2 SNEGSKA (reference sequence). The CDR3 DNA reads as TGCAGTGCCACGGGGGCTATCCAAGAGACCCAGTACTTC. Translation: CSATGAIQETQYF.

J is TRBJ1-1 and V is TRBV9; maybe TRBD1 (5 bases). In germline, CDR1 is SGDLS, CDR2 YYNGEE. CDR3 length equals 14 residues. V gave up 5 bases and J gave up 3 bases, with 14 bases separating them. CDR3 residues: CASRKGLGDTEAFF. DNA of the CDR3: TGTGCCAGCAGGAAGGGGTTAGGGGACACTGAAGCTTTCTTT.

V is TRBV9 and J is TRBJ2-7, with D perhaps given as TRBD1 or TRBD2 (7 bases each). Per the germline V gene, CDR1 is SGDLS and CDR2 is YYNGEE. The V end lost 4 bases, the J end lost 7 bases, and 21 bases lay between the germline ends. The CDR3 consists of 15 residues. The CDR3 DNA is TGTGCCAGCAGCCAGGGGGGGTTTGGCTACAATGAGCAGTACTTC. Its translation: CASSQGGFGYNEQYF.

V usage is TRBV12-3 or TRBV12-4 and J usage is TRBJ1-5; D is unresolved. V was pared by 0 bases and J by 3 bases, with 9 bases between. This CDR3 comprises 15 residues. The CDR3 protein is CASSLATQFNQPQHF. The CDR3 nucleotides are TGTGCCAGCAGTTTAGCAACCCAGTTCAATCAGCCCCAGCATTTT.

V gene TRBV7-9 combines with J gene TRBJ2-1; 12 bases are a match to TRBD2. The germline V gene encodes CDR1 SEHNR and CDR2 FQNEAQ (reference sequence). The CDR3 contains 18 residues. After removal of 3 bases from V and 4 bases from J, the junction contained 10 bases not matched to a gene. CDR3: CASSFGLAGLSPYNEQFF. The CDR3 coding sequence is TGTGCCAGCAGCTTCGGACTAGCGGGATTATCTCCGTACAATGAGCAGTTCTTC. Drawing the rest from reference TRBV7-9 and TRBJ2-1, the complete variable domain is DTGVSQNPRHKITKRGQNVTFRCDPISEHNRLYWYRQTLGQGPEFLTYFQNEAQLEKSRLLSDRFSAERPKGSFSTLEIQRTEQGDSAMYLCASSFGLAGLSPYNEQFFGPGTRLTVL.